This TCR beta chain originates from a study of T-cell memory formation after mild COVID-19. As for the study in general: TCR clusters were largely donor specific.

TCRdb redid the calling of the 5' RACE reads with MiXCR, one entry per CDR3 protein. The table includes approximately 210,000 distinct CDR3 sequences, about 10% detected once. V lost 3 bases and J lost 2, with 15 bases in between. Germline CDR1 reads SGHRS; CDR2 reads YFSETQ. The CDR3 is made up of 15 amino acids. This clonotype has a handful of counts. Antigen: not known. Whole-study results and caveats: Pre-infection memory carried some responding clones, suggesting that cross-reactive memory joined. Among contracting clones, CD4+ were mainly CM/EM and CD8+ enriched in EMRA. Clones shrinking from day 15 to 85 showed even CD4/CD8 mixes; later expanders tilted CD4+.

The rearrangement uses TRBV5-1 and TRBJ2-7; possibly TRBD2 for D (5 bases). Sequencing was carried out using PBMCs or a T cell subset sorted from them (not recorded which). This clonotype was obtained from a man aged 18 to 35 who had mild COVID-19 (a few samples of this study predate the infection). Cell type and time point are not known. CDR3 residues: CASSSTGSLPYEQYF. In DNA form, the CDR3 reads TGCGCCAGCAGCTCAACGGGATCCCTACCCTACGAGCAGTACTTC.